This TCR beta chain was sequenced for a study of T cells in Graves' hyperthyroidism and ophthalmopathy. Study-wide findings and caveats: Separating ophthalmopathy from stable hyperthyroidism was achieved by a 13 V-J model.

TCR beta CDR3 region amplification was performed from RNA transcripts. First-round RT-PCR of the TCR CDR3 relied on the HTBI primer set. From the multiplex PCR reads, TCRdb called clonotypes with MiXCR, one entry per CDR3 protein. The sample includes about 210,000 distinct CDR3 sequences, around 19% of them seen just once. CDR3 length equals 14 residues. V lost 5 bases and J lost 4, with 14 bases in between. Germline V gives CDR1 MNHNS, CDR2 SASEGT. About this clonotype itself: As yet, its antigen is unknown.

Sequenced material: blood. This sequence originates from a man in his forties with Graves' hyperthyroidism. The chain couples TRBV6-1 to TRBJ1-2, with D uncertain. CDR3 loop: CASSIPKRAYGYTF. The CDR3 DNA reads TGTGCCAGCAGTATCCCCAAGCGGGCCTATGGCTACACCTTC.